Here is one TCR beta chain with its context. What it binds is unknown. This specimen belongs to a study of T cell responses to AZD1222 COVID-19 vaccine. Notes on the study in general: Baseline antibody screening turned up just a handful of seropositive AZD1222 recipients. There were mostly white British donors and more females than males, and clonal diversity was possibly underestimated. Close to half of spike-specific TCRs reportedly recognize unmutated variant regions.

Researchers grouped second doses given at about 4 or about 12 weeks into one pool. TCRdb's table, derived via immunoSEQ multiplex PCR, lists solely in-frame clones and lacks some. This table has 150,000 or so clones, 90% appearing once. V lost 7 bases to trimming and J lost 3 bases, with 13 bases between them. The CDR3 contains 14 residues. In germline, CDR1 is MDHEN, CDR2 SYDVKM. The material was peripheral blood, obtained 28 days after the second AZD1222 dose. V usage is TRBV28 and J usage is TRBJ2-1; tentative D call: TRBD1 (5 bases). This clonotype originated in an adult who received the AZD1222 COVID-19 vaccine. CDR3 DNA: TGTGCCAGCAATGGGGCGGATTTCTACAATGAGCAGTTCTTC. It translates to CASNGADFYNEQFF. Full variable domain (outside the CDR3, taken from reference TRBV28 and TRBJ2-1): DVKVTQSSRYLVKRTGEKVFLECVQDMDHENMFWYRQDPGLGLRLIYFSYDVKMKEKGDIPEGYSVSREKKERFSLILESASTNQTSMYLCASNGADFYNEQFFGPGTRLTVL.